This T cell receptor beta chain was recorded in a study of preoperative IRX-2 immunotherapy in early breast cancer. Treatment given: preoperative locoregional IRX-2 cytokine immunotherapy. Samples came from a phase Ib trial of preoperative locoregional IRX-2 cytokine immunotherapy. There are 16 residues in the CDR3. Trimming removed 3 bases from V and 0 bases from J; junction bases left unmatched: 9. Germline V gene sequence: CDR1 SGHRS, CDR2 YFSETQ. Assay: immunoSEQ multiplex PCR; the TCRdb copy retains only in-frame clones and omits some. The sample shows approximately 30,000 clones, about 96% of them seen only once.

The chain is built from TRBV5-1 and TRBJ2-7, with 7 positions matching TRBD2. The specimen was obtained from a patient treated with IRX-2 immunotherapy. The clonotype originates from a human donor with breast cancer. This CDR3 is CASSWGGSGLSYEQYF. The CDR3, as DNA: TGCGCCAGCAGCTGGGGGGGATCCGGGCTCTCCTACGAGCAGTACTTC. The full variable domain, completed using reference TRBV5-1 and TRBJ2-7, is KAGVTQTPRYLIKTRGQQVTLSCSPISGHRSVSWYQQTPGQGLQFLFEYFSETQRNKGNFPGRFSGRQFSNSRSEMNVSTLELGDSALYLCASSWGGSGLSYEQYFGPGTRLTVT.